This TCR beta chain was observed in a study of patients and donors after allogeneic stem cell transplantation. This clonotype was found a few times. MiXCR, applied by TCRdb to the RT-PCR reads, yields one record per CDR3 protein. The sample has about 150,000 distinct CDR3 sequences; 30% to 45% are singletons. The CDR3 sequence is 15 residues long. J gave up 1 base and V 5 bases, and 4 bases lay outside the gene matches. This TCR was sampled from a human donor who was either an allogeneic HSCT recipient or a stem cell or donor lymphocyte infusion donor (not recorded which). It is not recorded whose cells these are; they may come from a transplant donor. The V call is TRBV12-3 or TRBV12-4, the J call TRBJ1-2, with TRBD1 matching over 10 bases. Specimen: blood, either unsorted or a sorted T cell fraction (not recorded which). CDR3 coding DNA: TGTGCCAGCAGTGGGACAGGGGCACATAACTATGGCTACACCTTC. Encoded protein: CASSGTGAHNYGYTF.